Presented here are 10 T cell receptor beta chains from one specimen sequenced in a study of blood T cell repertoires in COVID-19. TCRdb's table, derived via immunoSEQ multiplex PCR, lists solely in-frame clones and lacks some. The repertoire consists of 300,000 to 350,000 clones, with roughly 87% occurring once and the leading ten covering around 2.1%. Material: peripheral blood. Receptor source: a man between 18 and 29 years old with active or convalescent COVID-19.

V is TRBV13 and J is TRBJ1-3; D is uncertain. Trimming removed 0 bases from V and 6 bases from J, with 9 bases in between. The CDR3 runs 14 residues. The V gene's germline CDR1 is PRHDT and CDR2 FYEKMQ (reference sequence). The DNA of the CDR3 is TGTGCCAGCAGCTTAGGCAAAGCGGCAAACACCATATATTTT. It is translated as CASSLGKAANTIYF. The variable domain in full, completed from reference TRBV13 and TRBJ1-3, reads AAGVIQSPRHLIKEKRETATLKCYPIPRHDTVYWYQQGPGQDPQFLISFYEKMQSDKGSIPDRFSAQQFSDYHSELNMSSLELGDSALYFCASSLGKAANTIYFGEGSWLTVV.

This chain links TRBV6-6 with TRBJ2-3; D call uncertain. This CDR3 has 12 residues. Germline V gene data show CDR1 as MNHNY and CDR2 as SVGAGI (reference sequence). V was pared by 6 bases and J by 9 bases, with 13 bases between. The CDR3 sequence: CASSDAAGTQYF. The CDR3 bases are TGTGCCAGCAGCGACGCCGCAGGCACGCAGTATTTT.

The chain has TRBV25-1 and TRBJ2-3; D is possibly TRBD2 (5 bases). V gave up 8 bases and J gave up 4 bases, with 16 bases separating them. The CDR3 contains 14 residues. CDR1 MGHDK and CDR2 SYGVNS come from the germline V gene. CDR3 coding DNA: TGTGCCAGCCTAGATAGCGAGATTGCAGATACGCAGTATTTT. As protein: CASLDSEIADTQYF.

Of note for this clone: Its ends do not fully match the called genes, so a read error is possible. This chain joins TRBV29-1 and TRBJ1-1; TRBD1 aligns across 7 bases. CDR1 SQVTM and CDR2 ANQGSEA come from the germline V gene. The CDR3 has 12 amino acids. The CDR3 region is CSVEDRDTEAFF. The DNA of the CDR3 is TGCAGCGTAGAAGACAGGGACACTGAAGCTTTCTTT. Combining the CDR3 with reference TRBV29-1 and TRBJ1-1 gives the whole variable domain SAVISQKPSRDICQRGTSLTIQCQVDSQVTMMFWYRQQPGQSLTLIATANQGSEATYESGFVIDKFPISRPNLTFSTLTVSNMSPEDSSIYLCSVEDRDTEAFFGQGTRLTVV.

The chain uses TRBV6-6 and TRBJ2-6, with 7 bases lining up with TRBD1. The CDR3 covers 16 residues. Germline values: CDR1 MNHNY, CDR2 SVGAGI (reference sequence). Trimming at V came to 6 bases and at J to 0 bases, leaving 5 bases not matched to a gene. CDR3 DNA: TGTGCCAGCAGCGCGGCAGGGGGCTCTGGGGCCAACGTCCTGACTTTC. Translated: CASSAAGGSGANVLTF.

Only one count was recorded for this clone. This CDR3 reads CASSFWDNGYTF. CDR3 in DNA: TGTGCCAGCAGTTTTTGGGACAATGGCTACACCTTC. The rearrangement joins TRBV12-3 or TRBV12-4 to TRBJ1-2; a possible D gene is TRBD1 (6 bases). With 3 bases removed from V and 6 bases from J, the gap between germline ends came to 8 bases. This CDR3 is 12 amino acids long.

The chain carries TRBV6-1 and TRBJ2-7; tentatively, D is TRBD1 (5 bases). The CDR3 runs to 14 residues. Germline assignment: CDR1 MNHNS and CDR2 SASEGT. The V end lost 2 bases, the J end lost 2 bases, and 10 bases lay between the germline ends. The CDR3 nucleotides are TGTGCCAGCAGTGAATCGGGCAGGGCCTACGAGCAGTACTTC. Its translation is CASSESGRAYEQYF.

The chain joins TRBV28 to TRBJ2-5, with a weak D call TRBD1 (6 bases). V was clipped by 10 bases and J by 1 base, with 19 bases between them. This CDR3 region has 15 residues. The germline V gene has CDR1 MDHEN and CDR2 SYDVKM. The chain's CDR3 is CATRTGRTLQETQYF. Written as DNA, the CDR3 is TGTGCCACCCGTACAGGGCGGACACTCCAAGAGACCCAGTACTTC.

This chain connects TRBV7-3 to TRBJ2-1; maybe TRBD2 (6 bases). Between the trimmed V and J ends, which lost 5 bases and 6 bases, there was a span of 14 bases. The germline V gene encodes CDR1 SGHTA and CDR2 FQGTGA. The CDR3 contains 14 residues. CDR3: CASSQGGPVNEQFF. The DNA of the CDR3 is TGTGCCAGCAGCCAAGGAGGGCCTGTCAATGAGCAGTTCTTC.

This chain links TRBV6-5 with TRBJ1-1, with 7 bases aligning to TRBD1. In germline, CDR1 is MNHEY, CDR2 SVGAGI. The ends lost 6 bases at V and 1 base at J; junction bases unmatched: 5. CDR3 size: 14 residues. The CDR3 here is CASRDNRGNTEAFF. The CDR3 DNA is TGTGCCAGCAGAGACAACAGGGGGAACACTGAAGCTTTCTTT.